This T cell receptor beta chain was obtained from a study of T-cell memory formation after mild COVID-19. This clonotype was seen a few times. J gave up 10 bases and V 5 bases, and 13 bases lay outside the gene matches. Germline loops: CDR1 SNHLY, CDR2 FYNNEI. This CDR3 region has 16 residues. TCRdb processed the 5' RACE reads anew with MiXCR; each CDR3 protein has one entry. The sample lists 300,000 to 400,000 distinct CDR3 sequences; over 13% were seen once. This rearrangement joins TRBV2 to TRBJ1-6; 8 bases match TRBD1. The sample comprised PBMCs or a T cell subset sorted from them (not recorded which). This sequence originates from a man younger than 30 who had mild COVID-19 (a few samples of this study predate the infection). Cell type and time point are not known. The DNA for the CDR3 is TGTGCCAGCAGTCGCACCCGGGACAGGCGGAGGTCACCCCTCCACTTT. Encoded protein: CASSRTRDRRRSPLHF.